This TCR beta chain was observed in a study of blood T cell repertoires in COVID-19. The method was immunoSEQ multiplex PCR; TCRdb's version includes in-frame clones alone and lacks a portion of them. This sample yields about 300,000 clones, of which around 90% are seen a single time; 4.5% to 7% belongs to the top ten. Participants were placed into cohorts based on the clinical history they reported. All recovered Cohort 3 donors got two negative PCRs, got clearance, or saw symptom resolution. Trimming removed 3 bases from V and 4 bases from J; junction bases left unmatched: 10. From germline, CDR1 is SGHVS and CDR2 FQNEAQ. The CDR3 loop spans 17 amino acids.

V is TRBV7-8 and J is TRBJ1-4; TRBD1 agrees at 8 bases. The sequencing sample was made of PBMCs or T cells enriched from blood (not recorded which). The TCR sequence derives from a woman under 40 who had recovered from COVID-19. DNA of the CDR3: TGTGCCAGCAGCTTCAGCAGGGGGCCCGGGGGTAATGAAAAACTGTTTTTT. Its translation is CASSFSRGPGGNEKLFF.